The rows below give T cell receptor beta chains drawn from one sample of a study of blood T cell repertoires in COVID-19. TCRdb's copy holds only in-frame clones and misses some; the assay was immunoSEQ multiplex PCR. This table holds 130,000 or so clones, around nine tenths found once. Source material: peripheral blood. The receptors stem from a man aged 50-59 years with acute or convalescent COVID-19. CDR3s include the opening cysteine and the closing phenylalanine or tryptophan. A D gene is named only where the DNA matches it firmly. Size is stated for part of the rows, as once, few or many counts, or as a class when the clone is expanded.

clone size	V gene	J gene	D gene	CDR3 protein	CDR3 DNA
few	TRBV1	TRBJ2-2	NA	CTSSQDVAGELFF	TGCACCAGCAGCCAAGATGTAGCCGGGGAGCTGTTTTTT
NA	TRBV5-5	TRBJ2-5	TRBD1	CASSLVGQGAWETQYF	TGTGCCAGCAGCTTGGTGGGACAGGGGGCATGGGAGACCCAGTACTTC
NA	TRBV5-1	TRBJ2-1	TRBD2	CASSYPTSGRPGEQFF	TGCGCCAGCAGCTACCCGACTAGCGGGAGGCCAGGTGAGCAGTTCTTC
once	TRBV5-8	TRBJ2-4	NA	CASSLVASALAKNIQYF	TGTGCCAGCAGCTTGGTTGCGTCTGCCCTAGCCAAAAACATTCAGTACTTC
NA	TRBV11-2	TRBJ2-7	NA	CASSWDRGTYEQYF	TGTGCCAGCAGCTGGGATAGGGGTACCTACGAGCAGTACTTC
NA	TRBV5-8	TRBJ2-1	TRBD2	CASSYSGISYNEQFF	TGTGCCAGCAGTTATAGCGGGATCTCCTACAATGAGCAGTTCTTC
NA	TRBV10-3	TRBJ2-2	NA	CAITRSPNTGELFF	TGTGCCATCACGCGAAGCCCGAACACCGGGGAGCTGTTTTTT
NA	TRBV2	TRBJ2-7	TRBD2	CASSRTSGKDEQYF	TGTGCCAGCAGTCGGACTAGCGGGAAGGACGAGCAGTACTTC
NA	TRBV19	TRBJ1-3	TRBD1	CASSRRTGLSGNTIYF	TGTGCCAGTAGTAGAAGGACAGGCCTCTCTGGAAACACCATATATTTT
NA	TRBV12-5	TRBJ2-7	TRBD1	CASGFTGAPEQYF	TGTGCTAGTGGTTTCACAGGGGCGCCAGAGCAGTACTTC
NA	TRBV4-1	TRBJ2-1	TRBD2	CASSRLLAGGPSIYNEQFF	TGCGCCAGCAGCCGCCTTCTAGCGGGAGGCCCCTCAATCTACAATGAGCAGTTCTTC
once	TRBV24-1	TRBJ1-1	TRBD1	CATSDSGGEAFF	TGTGCCACCAGTGATTCAGGGGGGGAAGCTTTCTTT
NA	TRBV19	TRBJ2-3	NA	CASTPGEARRDTQYF	TGTGCCAGTACCCCGGGAGAGGCTCGTAGGGATACGCAGTATTTT
NA	TRBV23-1	TRBJ1-4	NA	CASSRDSPTNEKLFF	TGCGCCAGCAGTCGCGACAGCCCAACTAATGAAAAACTGTTTTTT
NA	TRBV5-4	TRBJ2-1	NA	CASSHMRGNEQFF	TGTGCCAGCAGCCACATGCGGGGTAATGAGCAGTTCTTC
NA	TRBV28	TRBJ1-5	TRBD1	CASSPGTDNQPQHF	TGTGCCAGCAGCCCCGGGACAGACAATCAGCCCCAGCATTTT
NA	TRBV5-4	TRBJ1-1	TRBD1	CASSPGTGKAFF	TGTGCCAGCAGCCCCGGGACAGGGAAAGCTTTCTTT
NA	TRBV27	TRBJ1-2	NA	CASSWAAGNYGYTF	TGTGCCAGCAGTTGGGCTGCGGGGAACTATGGCTACACCTTC
NA	TRBV5-4	TRBJ1-2	TRBD1	CASRPGQGLDFGGYTF	TGTGCCAGCAGACCGGGACAGGGTCTCGATTTTGGTGGCTACACCTTC
NA	TRBV2	TRBJ1-2	TRBD1	CASDRDLSGGYTF	TGTGCCAGCGACAGGGACTTGAGCGGAGGCTACACCTTC
NA	TRBV11-2	TRBJ1-3	TRBD1	CASSPGGFGNTIYF	TGTGCCAGCAGCCCAGGGGGATTTGGAAACACCATATATTTT
NA	TRBV18	TRBJ2-1	NA	CASSPPSERLQFF	TGTGCCAGCTCACCACCAAGTGAGCGCTTGCAGTTCTTC
NA	TRBV19	TRBJ1-5	NA	CASSIGEGNQPQHF	TGTGCCAGTAGTATCGGTGAGGGTAATCAGCCCCAGCATTTT
NA	TRBV6-5	TRBJ1-5	TRBD1	CASRRTGGDQPQHF	TGTGCCAGCAGGAGGACAGGGGGTGATCAGCCCCAGCATTTT
NA	TRBV7-2	TRBJ1-2	TRBD1	CASSPQGQGLGYTF	TGTGCCAGCAGCCCTCAGGGACAGGGGCTTGGCTACACCTTC
NA	TRBV24-1	TRBJ2-5	TRBD1	CATSDYARTGEETQYF	TGTGCCACCAGTGATTACGCGCGGACAGGGGAGGAGACCCAGTACTTC
NA	TRBV2	TRBJ1-4	TRBD1	CASRRGGQGGSDEKLFF	TGTGCCAGCAGGCGGGGTGGACAGGGGGGTAGTGATGAAAAACTGTTTTTT
NA	TRBV2	TRBJ2-5	NA	CASSDDGSGETQYF	TGTGCCAGCAGTGACGACGGGAGCGGAGAGACCCAGTACTTC
once	TRBV7-9	TRBJ2-7	NA	CASSRWTNSGDEQYF	TGTGCCAGCAGCCGATGGACGAATAGCGGCGACGAGCAGTACTTC
NA	TRBV3-1/TRBV3-2	TRBJ2-4	TRBD1	CASSQLDRVGNIQYF	TGTGCCAGCAGCCAGCTAGACAGGGTGGGGAACATTCAGTACTTC
once	TRBV7-6	TRBJ1-3	NA	CASSPGDTIYF	TGTGCCAGCAGCCCCGGGGACACCATATATTTT
NA	TRBV18	TRBJ2-2	NA	CASSPPSGLINTGELFF	TGTGCCAGCTCACCACCGAGCGGCCTGATAAACACCGGGGAGCTGTTTTTT
NA	TRBV6-5	TRBJ1-5	NA	CASSLPGDNQPQHF	TGTGCCAGCAGTTTGCCCGGGGACAATCAGCCCCAGCATTTT
NA	TRBV21-1	TRBJ2-7	NA	CASSANGQGGEQYF	TGTGCCAGCAGCGCTAACGGACAGGGGGGCGAGCAGTACTTC
NA	TRBV27	TRBJ2-1	TRBD2	CASRVAGGGGKQFF	TGTGCCAGCAGGGTAGCGGGAGGGGGTGGGAAGCAGTTCTTC
few	TRBV19	TRBJ1-6	NA	CASTARSQYSPLHF	TGTGCCAGTACCGCTCGGAGTCAATATTCACCCCTCCACTTT
NA	TRBV12-3/TRBV12-4	TRBJ2-5	NA	CASSLRRATQYF	TGTGCCAGCAGTTTACGAAGAGCGACCCAGTACTTC
NA	TRBV4-1	TRBJ2-7	TRBD2	CASSGGRGAYEQYF	TGCGCCAGCAGCGGCGGGAGGGGGGCTTACGAGCAGTACTTC
NA	TRBV5-1	TRBJ2-5	NA	CASSLVGRETQYF	TGCGCCAGCAGCTTGGTGGGGCGAGAGACCCAGTACTTC
once	TRBV18	TRBJ1-6	NA	CASSPTTGGYNSPLHF	TGTGCCAGCTCACCAACTACGGGGGGCTATAATTCACCCCTCCACTTT
once	TRBV5-1	TRBJ2-7	TRBD1	CASSLGTGGPYEQYF	TGCGCCAGCAGCTTAGGGACAGGCGGTCCGTACGAGCAGTACTTC
NA	TRBV3-1/TRBV3-2	TRBJ1-3	NA	CASSQGHISGNTIYF	TGTGCCAGCAGCCAAGGGCATATCTCTGGAAACACCATATATTTT
NA	TRBV5-1	TRBJ1-2	NA	CASSLDNYGYTF	TGCGCCAGCAGCTTGGATAATTATGGCTACACCTTC
NA	TRBV6-5	TRBJ1-1	NA	CASSYGRNTEAFF	TGTGCCAGCAGTTACGGCAGGAACACTGAAGCTTTCTTT
NA	TRBV6-2/TRBV6-3	TRBJ2-7	NA	CASSYSARSYEQYF	TGTGCCAGCAGTTACTCTGCCAGATCCTACGAGCAGTACTTC
NA	TRBV30	TRBJ2-7	TRBD1	CAWSYNRGQGRDEQYF	TGTGCCTGGAGTTATAACCGCGGACAGGGGAGGGACGAGCAGTACTTC
once	TRBV19	TRBJ2-1	NA	CASSLYNEQFF	TGTGCCAGTAGTTTATACAATGAGCAGTTCTTC
NA	TRBV6-5	TRBJ2-2	NA	CASSYLSATGELFF	TGTGCCAGCAGTTACTTGAGCGCGACCGGGGAGCTGTTTTTT
NA	TRBV5-5	TRBJ2-3	TRBD2	CASSLRSGNTDTQYF	TGTGCCAGCAGCTTGCGCAGCGGGAACACAGATACGCAGTATTTT
NA	TRBV14	TRBJ2-7	NA	CASSQGGGRQYF	TGTGCCAGCAGCCAAGGAGGCGGCCGGCAGTACTTC
NA	TRBV7-2	TRBJ2-7	NA	CASSQVGSSYEQYF	TGTGCCAGCAGCCAGGTAGGGAGCTCCTACGAGCAGTACTTC
NA	TRBV27	TRBJ2-1	NA	CASSLISGVGLNEQFF	TGTGCCAGCAGTTTAATTAGCGGCGTCGGATTGAATGAGCAGTTCTTC
NA	TRBV4-1	TRBJ1-4	NA	CASSHGTSNEKLFF	TGCGCCAGCAGCCATGGGACTTCGAATGAAAAACTGTTTTTT
NA	TRBV19	TRBJ1-6	NA	CASSMGQNSPLHF	TGTGCCAGTAGTATGGGGCAGAATTCACCCCTCCACTTT
NA	TRBV27	TRBJ2-5	TRBD2	CASSWGGETQYF	TGTGCCAGCAGTTGGGGGGGAGAGACCCAGTACTTC